The 31 T cell receptor beta chains below were found in one sample sequenced in a study of cytomegalovirus exposure and HLA in healthy donors. Primers: 60 Vbeta forward and 13 Jbeta reverse. TCRdb's table, derived via immunoSEQ multiplex PCR, lists solely in-frame clones and lacks some. The table records more than 100,000 clones, about 74% of them present only once. Sequencing used PBMCs. The source of these receptors is a woman in her 50s in good health and CMV-seropositive.

The chain uses TRBV19 and TRBJ1-2; D gene uncertain. The V and J ends lost 9 bases and 3 bases respectively, with 11 bases between them. The germline V gene encodes CDR1 LNHDA and CDR2 SQIVND (reference sequence). The CDR3 loop spans 12 amino acids. CDR3 DNA: TGTGCCAGCCTTCTCGGAGACTATGGCTACACCTTC. Encoded protein: CASLLGDYGYTF.

This clone was seen a few times. J is TRBJ2-1 and V is TRBV2; D unclear. CDR3 length: 14 residues. Germline V gene data show CDR1 as SNHLY and CDR2 as FYNNEI. Trimming shortened V by 6 bases and J by 4 bases, and 13 bases separated the two germline ends. The CDR3 protein is CASSDSALYNEQFF. The CDR3 bases are TGTGCCAGCAGCGACTCCGCCCTTTACAATGAGCAGTTCTTC. Full variable domain (missing parts from reference TRBV2 and TRBJ2-1): EPEVTQTPSHQVTQMGQEVILRCVPISNHLYFYWYRQILGQKVEFLVSFYNNEISEKSEIFDDQFSVERPDGSNFTLKIRSTKLEDSAMYFCASSDSALYNEQFFGPGTRLTVL.

The chain carries TRBV25-1 and TRBJ1-2, with TRBD1 matching over 7 bases. The CDR3 spans 14 residues. Germline V CDR1 and CDR2: MGHDK, SYGVNS. V shed 3 bases, J shed 8 bases, and the junction held 9 bases outside the gene matches. This CDR3 reads CASSDSPTGWGYTF. CDR3 coding DNA: TGTGCCAGCAGTGATTCCCCGACAGGGTGGGGCTACACCTTC.

This chain uses TRBV6-6 with TRBJ1-6; D unresolved. Trimming cost V 0 bases and J 4 bases, with 7 bases left between them. Per germline, CDR1 MNHNY and CDR2 SVGAGI (reference sequence). The CDR3 sequence is 15 residues long. The CDR3 sequence is CASSYSTLYNSPLHF. The CDR3, as DNA: TGTGCCAGCAGTTACTCGACTCTGTATAATTCACCCCTCCACTTT.

This sequence joins TRBV7-9 and TRBJ2-5; weak D call: TRBD1 (6 bases). This CDR3 has 14 residues. CDR1 is SEHNR and CDR2 is FQNEAQ in the germline V gene (reference sequence). V was clipped by 2 bases and J by 3 bases, with 10 bases between them. The CDR3, as DNA: TGTGCCAGCAGCTTAATGGCAGGGGAAGAGACCCAGTACTTC. Translating gives CASSLMAGEETQYF.

This sequence joins TRBV6-4 and TRBJ2-1, with unresolved D. This CDR3 has 13 residues. V was clipped by 0 bases and J by 8 bases, with 8 bases between them. CDR1 is MRHNA, CDR2 SNTAGT, per germline. CDR3 DNA: TGTGCCAGCAGTGACTCCGACTCCCATGAGCAGTTCTTC. Amino acids: CASSDSDSHEQFF.

The chain employs TRBV29-1 and TRBJ2-2; 8 nucleotides agree with TRBD2. CDR1 is SQVTM and CDR2 is ANQGSEA in the germline V gene. Trimming removed 4 bases from V and 3 bases from J; junction bases left unmatched: 16. The CDR3 runs 18 residues. The CDR3 loop reads CSVGQLSGGATYTGELFF. The CDR3 bases are TGCAGCGTTGGCCAGCTTTCGGGGGGGGCTACGTACACCGGGGAGCTGTTTTTT.

The J gene is TRBJ2-3, the V gene TRBV6-5; D is undetermined. The germline V gene encodes CDR1 MNHEY and CDR2 SVGAGI. The CDR3 spans 14 residues. V was cut by 2 bases and J by 1 base, with 7 bases left in between. The CDR3 reads CASSYRQGTDTQYF. Written as DNA, the CDR3 is TGTGCCAGCAGTTACCGGCAGGGCACAGATACGCAGTATTTT.

A few counts support this clone. The chain has TRBV2 and TRBJ1-1, with 7 bases identical to TRBD1. The junction had 9 bases not matched to a gene; V was cut back by 8 bases and J by 6 bases. Germline loops: CDR1 SNHLY, CDR2 FYNNEI. This CDR3 has 13 residues. In DNA, the CDR3 is TGTGCCAGCGACAGGGAATGGTCTTCTGAAGCTTTCTTT. Its translation: CASDREWSSEAFF.

V and J are TRBV7-6 and TRBJ2-1, with 12 bases identical to TRBD2. The CDR3 extends over 15 amino acids. V was clipped by 4 bases and J by 6 bases; unmatched bases: 4. CDR1 and CDR2 from the germline V gene are SGHVS and FNYEAQ. CDR3 sequence: CASSSGLAGSNEQFF. As DNA, the CDR3 is TGTGCCAGCAGCTCGGGACTAGCGGGTTCCAATGAGCAGTTCTTC.

This clone has a single count. The rearrangement links TRBV11-2 to TRBJ2-1, with 16 bases fitting TRBD2. The CDR3 totals 15 residues. J lost 12 bases, V lost 6 bases, and 8 bases had no gene match. Germline CDR1 and CDR2: SGHAT and FQNNGV. CDR3 nucleotide sequence: TGTGCCAGCAGTTCGGGACTAGCGGGGGGGTTAGCGCAGTTCTTC. Its translation: CASSSGLAGGLAQFF.

V is TRBV5-4 and J is TRBJ1-6; 10 bases align to TRBD1. Unmatched junction bases numbered 1, after V lost 4 bases and J lost 9 bases. Looked up from germline, CDR1 is SGHNT and CDR2 is YYREEE (reference sequence). This CDR3 is 13 amino acids long. The CDR3 here is CASSRDRGSPLHF. The DNA of the CDR3 is TGTGCCAGCAGCAGGGACAGGGGTTCACCCCTCCACTTT.

The V and J genes are TRBV4-2 and TRBJ2-7; 7 nucleotides match TRBD1. Unmatched junction bases numbered 10, after V lost 0 bases and J lost 8 bases. Germline CDR1 and CDR2: LGHNA and YNFKEQ. The CDR3 has 15 residues. The CDR3 DNA is TGTGCCAGCAGCCAAGAAGGGACAGTCGGTCGCCAGCAGTACTTC. This gives the protein CASSQEGTVGRQQYF.

This chain links TRBV2 with TRBJ2-1; 10 nucleotides line up with TRBD2. The V and J ends lost 5 bases and 1 base, in that order; junction bases with no gene match: 2. Germline V CDR1 and CDR2: SNHLY, FYNNEI. The CDR3 contains 15 residues. DNA for the CDR3: TGTGCCAGCAGTTTACTAGCGGGGTCCTACAATGAGCAGTTCTTC. This encodes CASSLLAGSYNEQFF.

The chain recombines TRBV30 with TRBJ1-5; 10 bases match TRBD1. Germline-derived CDR1 and CDR2 are GTSNPN and SVGIG (reference sequence). The CDR3 runs 15 residues. V trimming: 5 bases; J trimming: 4 bases; junction bases outside the gene matches: 8. This chain's CDR3 is CAWSTGTGDNQPQHF. The DNA of the CDR3 is TGTGCCTGGTCAACCGGGACAGGGGATAATCAGCCCCAGCATTTT.

Worth noting for this clone: One end of the junction does not line up with germline, which may come from a read error. This chain links TRBV14 with TRBJ1-6; D perhaps matches TRBD1 (5 bases). Germline values: CDR1 SGHDN, CDR2 FVKESK. The CDR3 is made up of 17 amino acids. Here the CDR3 reads CASRQEGASSYNSPLHF. CDR3 DNA sequence: TGTGCCAGCCGCCAAGAAGGGGCCAGCTCCTATAATTCACCCCTCCACTTT. Complete variable domain (other parts from reference TRBV14 and TRBJ1-6): EAGVTQFPSHSVIEKGQTVTLRCDPISGHDNLYWYRRVMGKEIKFLLHFVKESKQDESGMPNNRFLAERTGGTYSTLKVQPAELEDSGVYFCASRQEGASSYNSPLHFGNGTRLTVT.

V gene TRBV6-1 combines with J gene TRBJ1-5, with a tentative D call TRBD1 (5 bases). Deletions cut 7 bases from V and 7 bases from J, with 11 bases between. Germline V gene data show CDR1 as MNHNS and CDR2 as SASEGT. The length of the CDR3 is 12 residues. The CDR3 sequence: CASMRGGQPQHF. The CDR3 DNA is TGTGCCAGCATGCGGGGGGGACAGCCCCAGCATTTT.

The V gene is TRBV7-2, the J gene TRBJ1-6; the D gene is possibly TRBD1 (6 bases). With 4 bases removed from V and 6 bases from J, the gap between germline ends came to 16 bases. The CDR3 is 16 residues long. Germline V gene lookup returns CDR1 SGHTA and CDR2 FQGNSA. CDR3 nucleotide sequence: TGTGCCAGCAGCTCTAGGGCCCCAGGGGCTAATTCACCCCTCCACTTT. Translation gives CASSSRAPGANSPLHF.

J is TRBJ2-5 and V is TRBV12-2; TRBD2, as called in the table, went unchecked against the DNA. TRBV12-2 is given as a pseudogene. CDR3 length: 15 amino acids. The CDR3 loop reads CASRLSTTGQETQYF. DNA of the CDR3: TGTGCAAGTCGCTTATCAACGACCGGGCAAGAGACCCAGTACTTC.

The rearrangement links TRBV11-2 to TRBJ2-1, with a weak D call TRBD2 (5 bases). Per germline, CDR1 SGHAT and CDR2 FQNNGV. The ends were cut back, 5 bases at V and 0 bases at J, with 11 bases in the middle. The CDR3 extends over 15 amino acids. The chain's CDR3 is CASSPSPSSYNEQFF. CDR3 sequence (DNA): TGTGCCAGCAGCCCTAGCCCGAGCTCCTACAATGAGCAGTTCTTC.

This clone was detected a few times. V gene TRBV7-2 combines with J gene TRBJ1-1; 10 nucleotides agree with TRBD1. Trimming at V came to 5 bases and at J to 12 bases, leaving 12 bases not matched to a gene. CDR1 and CDR2 (germline): SGHTA, FQGNSA. The CDR3 is 14 residues long. CDR3 loop: CASSRDPGQGFPFF. The CDR3 DNA follows: TGTGCCAGCAGCCGGGACCCGGGACAGGGGTTCCCTTTCTTT.

Here the CDR3 reads CASSSGDYYGYTF. CDR3 sequence (DNA): TGTGCCAGCAGTTCGGGGGATTACTATGGCTACACCTTC. The chain carries TRBV27 and TRBJ1-2, with D tentatively TRBD1 (5 bases). This CDR3 is built from 13 residues. Trimming pared 4 bases from V and 3 bases from J, leaving 9 bases between. In germline, CDR1 is MNHEY, CDR2 SMNVEV (reference sequence).

This chain uses TRBV6-4 with TRBJ1-5; tentative D call: TRBD1 (5 bases). Germline CDR1 and CDR2: MRHNA and SNTAGT. Trimming stripped 6 bases from V and 0 bases from J, with 15 bases between. The CDR3 is made up of 16 amino acids. The chain's CDR3 is CASRPPPTGSNQPQHF. The CDR3 DNA reads TGTGCCAGCAGGCCCCCCCCCACAGGTAGCAATCAGCCCCAGCATTTT.

This clone was observed a handful of times. V is TRBV4-3 and J is TRBJ1-4; tentatively, D is TRBD1 (6 bases). Germline V gene sequence: CDR1 LGHNA, CDR2 YSLEER. V was clipped by 3 bases and J by 8 bases, with 7 bases between them. The CDR3 runs to 12 residues. CDR3 DNA: TGCGCCAGCAGCCAGAGGGGGGAAAAACTGTTTTTT. Its protein product is CASSQRGEKLFF.

V and J are TRBV19 and TRBJ2-7; D possibly corresponds to TRBD2 (6 bases). Germline CDR1 reads LNHDA; CDR2 reads SQIVND (reference sequence). The CDR3 covers 12 residues. V lost 6 bases and J 4 bases, leaving 10 bases between the germline ends. CDR3 bases: TGTGCCAGTAGCCTTGCGGGATACGAGCAGTACTTC. It encodes CASSLAGYEQYF.

This clone turned up a few times. The gene calls are TRBV10-3 and TRBJ1-2; D not certain. The CDR3 loop spans 14 amino acids. V was shortened by 2 bases and J by 5 bases, with 12 bases between the two germline ends. From germline, CDR1 is ENHRY and CDR2 SYGVKD. The CDR3 loop reads CAISELEGSYGYTF. The CDR3 nucleotides read TGTGCCATCAGTGAGCTCGAGGGATCATATGGCTACACCTTC.

The J gene is TRBJ1-3, the V gene TRBV29-1; D is unresolved. The V and J ends lost 7 bases and 4 bases respectively, with 8 bases between them. Looked up from germline, CDR1 is SQVTM and CDR2 is ANQGSEA. The CDR3 is 11 residues long. In DNA, the CDR3 is TGCAGCGCCTGGAGCGGAAACACCATATATTTT. This gives the protein CSAWSGNTIYF.

The chain is built from TRBV5-6 and TRBJ2-3; 11 bases are a match to TRBD2. V was clipped by 4 bases and J by 6 bases; unmatched bases: 7. Germline V gene data show CDR1 as SGHDT and CDR2 as YYEEEE. There are 15 residues in the CDR3. This CDR3 is CASSHSSGGFDTQYF. In DNA, the CDR3 is TGTGCCAGCAGCCACTCTAGCGGGGGGTTCGATACGCAGTATTTT.

The chain combines TRBV10-1 with TRBJ2-1; TRBD2 matches 8 bases. V lost 2 bases to trimming and J lost 4 bases; unmatched junction nucleotides: 10. This CDR3 has 17 amino acids. Germline CDR1 WNHNN, CDR2 SYGVQD (reference sequence). The CDR3 DNA reads as TGCGCCAGCAGTGAGCTGCCAGCGGGGGCCGTGTACAATGAGCAGTTCTTC. This codes for CASSELPAGAVYNEQFF.

V usage is TRBV30 and J usage is TRBJ1-5; unclear D gene. From germline, CDR1 is GTSNPN and CDR2 SVGIG (reference sequence). This CDR3 has 18 amino acids. With 4 bases removed from V and 1 base from J, the gap between germline ends came to 23 bases. CDR3 DNA: TGTGCCTGGACCCGCCTTGAATCAGGTAAGAAGAGCAATCAGCCCCAGCATTTT. Translating it yields CAWTRLESGKKSNQPQHF.

V and J are TRBV30 and TRBJ1-1; D perhaps matches TRBD1 (5 bases). Trimming shortened V by 7 bases and J by 5 bases, and 14 bases separated the two germline ends. This CDR3 has 12 residues. The germline V gene encodes CDR1 GTSNPN and CDR2 SVGIG (reference sequence). The CDR3 here is CASRAPMTEAFF. CDR3 bases: TGTGCCTCCAGGGCCCCCATGACTGAAGCTTTCTTT.